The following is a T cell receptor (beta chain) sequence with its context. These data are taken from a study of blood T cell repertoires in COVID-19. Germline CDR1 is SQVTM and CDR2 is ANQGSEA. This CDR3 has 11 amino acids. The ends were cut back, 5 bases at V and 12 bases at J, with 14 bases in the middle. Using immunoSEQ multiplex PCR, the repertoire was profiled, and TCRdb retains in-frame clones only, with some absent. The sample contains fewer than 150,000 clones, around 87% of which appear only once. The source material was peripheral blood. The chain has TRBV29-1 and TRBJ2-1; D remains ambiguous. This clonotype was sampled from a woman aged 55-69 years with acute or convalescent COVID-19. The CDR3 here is CSVTLGVRQFF. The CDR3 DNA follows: TGCAGCGTTACTCTAGGAGTTCGGCAGTTCTTC.